A selection of T cell receptor beta chains follows, all from one sample in a study of blood T cell repertoires in COVID-19. This table comes from immunoSEQ multiplex PCR, and its TCRdb copy is limited to in-frame clones, with some not included. The sample contains about 210,000 clones, 65% to 90% of which appear only once. Input material: peripheral blood. The receptors were sampled from a man aged 50 to 60 with active or convalescent COVID-19. The CDR3 runs from the conserved cysteine through the conserved F or W. A D gene is named only where the DNA matches it firmly. A clone size is listed for some rows: how often the clone was seen (once, few, many), or a class if it is expanded.

TRBD1 | TRBJ1-1 | TRBV6-5 | NA | CASVRQGKRAEAFF | TGTGCCAGTGTCCGACAGGGGAAGAGAGCTGAAGCTTTCTTT
TRBD2 | TRBJ2-3 | TRBV27 | NA | CASSPRRGTDTQYF | TGTGCCAGCAGTCCCCGGCGGGGGACAGATACGCAGTATTTT
TRBD1 | TRBJ2-3 | TRBV2 | NA | CASSDPSGGDTQYF | TGTGCCAGCAGTGATCCGTCAGGGGGAGATACGCAGTATTTT
NA | TRBJ1-6 | TRBV6-5 | once | CASSRTETNSPLHF | TGTGCCAGCAGTCGGACAGAAACCAATTCACCCCTCCACTTT
TRBD2 | TRBJ2-3 | TRBV28 | NA | CATKLAGDSTDTQYF | TGTGCCACCAAACTAGCGGGAGACTCCACAGATACGCAGTATTTT
NA | TRBJ2-2 | TRBV30 | NA | CAWSIVDTGELFF | TGTGCCTGGTCGATTGTAGACACCGGGGAGCTGTTTTTT
TRBD2 | TRBJ2-1 | TRBV5-1 | few | CASSLLAGGPNEQFF | TGCGCCAGCAGTTTACTAGCGGGAGGGCCGAATGAGCAGTTCTTC
NA | TRBJ2-7 | TRBV5-1 | NA | CASSLSPPRAYEQYF | TGCGCCAGCAGCTTGTCCCCCCCACGAGCCTACGAGCAGTACTTC
TRBD1 | TRBJ1-1 | TRBV27 | NA | CASSSVGQGGTEAFF | TGTGCCAGCAGTTCCGTTGGACAGGGGGGCACTGAAGCTTTCTTT
TRBD2 | TRBJ2-1 | TRBV11-2 | NA | CASSLYASGFYNEQFF | TGTGCCAGCAGCCTCTATGCTAGCGGGTTTTACAATGAGCAGTTCTTC
TRBD1 | TRBJ1-2 | TRBV2 | NA | CASRSPDREVDGYTF | TGTGCCAGCAGGAGCCCCGACAGGGAAGTGGATGGCTACACCTTC
NA | TRBJ1-6 | TRBV28 | NA | CASTLLQNSPLHF | TGTGCCAGCACCCTTCTCCAGAATTCACCCCTCCACTTT
TRBD1 | TRBJ1-1 | TRBV6-1 | NA | CASSELYGTGEAFF | TGTGCCAGCAGTGAGCTTTACGGGACAGGTGAAGCTTTCTTT
TRBD1 | TRBJ2-1 | TRBV6-5 | NA | CASSYGGTGGNNEQFF | TGTGCCAGCAGTTATGGTGGGACAGGGGGGAACAATGAGCAGTTCTTC
NA | TRBJ1-6 | TRBV23-1 | once | CASSQSGGPGSSSYNSPLHF | TGCGCCAGCAGTCAATCGGGGGGGCCGGGCAGTTCCTCCTATAATTCACCCCTCCACTTT
TRBD1 | TRBJ1-1 | TRBV28 | NA | CATWEGQEAFF | TGTGCCACCTGGGAGGGACAGGAGGCTTTCTTT
TRBD1 | TRBJ1-4 | TRBV18 | NA | CASSPGTGDEKLFF | TGTGCCAGCTCACCCGGGACAGGAGACGAAAAACTGTTTTTT
NA | TRBJ1-4 | TRBV19 | NA | CASSTRANEKLFF | TGTGCCAGTAGTACGCGAGCTAATGAAAAACTGTTTTTT
TRBD1 | TRBJ2-1 | TRBV5-1 | NA | CASSDVTGGEQFF | TGCGCCAGCAGCGACGTTACAGGGGGGGAGCAGTTCTTC
TRBD1 | TRBJ1-2 | TRBV5-1 | NA | CASSPNRQGRENGYTF | TGCGCCAGCAGCCCAAATCGACAGGGAAGAGAAAATGGCTACACCTTC
NA | TRBJ1-5 | TRBV19 | NA | CASSPEDIRSQPQHF | TGTGCCAGTAGTCCCGAGGACATTCGGAGTCAGCCCCAGCATTTT
NA | TRBJ2-3 | TRBV29-1 | NA | CSVDRVELRYGQYF | TGCAGCGTTGACAGGGTTGAACTCAGATACGGGCAGTATTTT
TRBD2 | TRBJ2-2 | TRBV7-8 | NA | CASRLGLAGNTGELFF | TGTGCCAGCAGATTGGGGCTAGCGGGGAACACCGGGGAGCTGTTTTTT
TRBD2 | TRBJ2-3 | TRBV4-2 | once | CASSQWAGDTDTQYF | TGTGCCAGCAGCCAGTGGGCGGGGGACACAGATACGCAGTATTTT
NA | TRBJ1-5 | TRBV19 | NA | CASSIDLVLGGRNQPQHF | TGTGCCAGTAGTATAGATCTCGTGTTGGGGGGTCGCAATCAGCCCCAGCATTTT
TRBD1 | TRBJ2-5 | TRBV27 | NA | CASSSWTGRETQYF | TGTGCCAGCAGTTCCTGGACAGGGCGAGAGACCCAGTACTTC
TRBD2 | TRBJ2-2 | TRBV5-4 | few | CASSRGGAGGTGELFF | TGTGCCAGCAGCCGAGGGGGGGCGGGAGGCACCGGGGAGCTGTTTTTT
TRBD1 | TRBJ1-5 | TRBV19 | NA | CASTSGGQPQHF | TGTGCCAGTACTTCAGGGGGGCAGCCCCAGCATTTT
TRBD1 | TRBJ1-1 | TRBV5-1 | NA | CASSLSDRGAPFF | TGCGCCAGCAGCTTGTCGGACAGGGGGGCGCCTTTCTTT
NA | TRBJ2-7 | TRBV3-1/TRBV3-2 | once | CASSTRGGGFEQYF | TGTGCCAGCAGTACCCGAGGGGGGGGTTTCGAGCAGTACTTC